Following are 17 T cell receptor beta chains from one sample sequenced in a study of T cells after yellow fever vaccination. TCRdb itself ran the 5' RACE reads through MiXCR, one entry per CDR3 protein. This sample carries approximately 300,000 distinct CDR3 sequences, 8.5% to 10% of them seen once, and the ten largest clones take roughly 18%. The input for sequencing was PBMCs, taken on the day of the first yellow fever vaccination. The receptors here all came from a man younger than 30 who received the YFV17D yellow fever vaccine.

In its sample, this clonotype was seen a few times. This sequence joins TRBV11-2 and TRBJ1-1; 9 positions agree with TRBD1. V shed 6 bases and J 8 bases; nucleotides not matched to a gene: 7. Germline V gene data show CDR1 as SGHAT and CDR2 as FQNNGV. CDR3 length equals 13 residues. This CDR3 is CASRGQGPGEAFF. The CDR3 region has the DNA TGTGCCAGCAGAGGACAGGGGCCTGGAGAAGCTTTCTTT.

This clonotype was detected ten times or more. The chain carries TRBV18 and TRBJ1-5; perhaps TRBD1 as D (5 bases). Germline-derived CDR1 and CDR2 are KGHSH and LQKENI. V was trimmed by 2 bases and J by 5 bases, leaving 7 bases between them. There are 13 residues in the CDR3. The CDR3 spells CASSPGGDQPQHF. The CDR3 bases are TGTGCCAGCTCACCAGGGGGAGATCAGCCCCAGCATTTT.

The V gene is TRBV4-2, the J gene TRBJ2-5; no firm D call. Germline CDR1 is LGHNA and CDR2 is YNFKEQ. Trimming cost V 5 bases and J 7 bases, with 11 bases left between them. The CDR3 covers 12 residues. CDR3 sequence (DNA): TGTGCCAGCAGCGGGGATGTGGGGACCCAGTACTTC. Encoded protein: CASSGDVGTQYF.

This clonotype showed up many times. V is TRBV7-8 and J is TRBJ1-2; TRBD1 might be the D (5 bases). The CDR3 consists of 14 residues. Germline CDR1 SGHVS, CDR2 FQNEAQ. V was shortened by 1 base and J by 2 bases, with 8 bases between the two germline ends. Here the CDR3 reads CASSLVGANYGYTF. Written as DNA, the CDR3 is TGTGCCAGCAGCTTAGTTGGGGCCAACTATGGCTACACCTTC.

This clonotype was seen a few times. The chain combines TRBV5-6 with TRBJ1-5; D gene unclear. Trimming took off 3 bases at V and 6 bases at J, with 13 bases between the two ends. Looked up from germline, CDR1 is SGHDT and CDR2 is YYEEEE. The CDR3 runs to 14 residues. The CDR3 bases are TGTGCCAGCAGCTCACCGGGCGAAGGTCAGCCCCAGCATTTT. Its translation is CASSSPGEGQPQHF.

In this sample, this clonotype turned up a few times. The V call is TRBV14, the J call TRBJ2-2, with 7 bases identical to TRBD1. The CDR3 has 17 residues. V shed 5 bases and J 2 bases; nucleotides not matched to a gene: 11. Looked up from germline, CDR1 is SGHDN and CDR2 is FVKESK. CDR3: CASSLRSGTVNTGELFF. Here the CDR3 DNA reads TGTGCCAGCAGCTTGAGGTCGGGGACAGTAAACACCGGGGAGCTGTTTTTT.

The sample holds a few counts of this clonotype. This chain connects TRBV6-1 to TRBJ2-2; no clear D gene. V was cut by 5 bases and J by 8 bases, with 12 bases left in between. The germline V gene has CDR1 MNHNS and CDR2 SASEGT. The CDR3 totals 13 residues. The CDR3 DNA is TGTGCCAGCAGTCCCATCCATCAAGGGGAGCTGTTTTTT. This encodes CASSPIHQGELFF.

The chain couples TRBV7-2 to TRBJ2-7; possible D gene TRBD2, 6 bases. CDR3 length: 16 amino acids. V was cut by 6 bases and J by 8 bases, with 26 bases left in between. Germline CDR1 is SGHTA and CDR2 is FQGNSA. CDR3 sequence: CASSKGSGGLGLKQYV. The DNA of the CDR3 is TGTGCCAGCAGTAAGGGATCTGGGGGACTCGGTTTGAAGCAGTACGTC.

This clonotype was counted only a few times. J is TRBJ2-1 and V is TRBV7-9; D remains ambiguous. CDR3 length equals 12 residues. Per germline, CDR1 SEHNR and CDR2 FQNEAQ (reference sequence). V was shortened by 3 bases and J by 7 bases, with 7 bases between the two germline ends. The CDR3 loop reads CASSLNKNEQFF. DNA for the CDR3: TGTGCCAGCAGCTTGAACAAGAATGAGCAGTTCTTC.

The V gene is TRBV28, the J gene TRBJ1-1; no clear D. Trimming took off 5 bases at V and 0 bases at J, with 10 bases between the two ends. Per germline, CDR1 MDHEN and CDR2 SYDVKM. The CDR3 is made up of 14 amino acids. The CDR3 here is CASSQTSVNTEAFF. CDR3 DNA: TGTGCCAGCAGTCAAACATCCGTGAACACTGAAGCTTTCTTT.

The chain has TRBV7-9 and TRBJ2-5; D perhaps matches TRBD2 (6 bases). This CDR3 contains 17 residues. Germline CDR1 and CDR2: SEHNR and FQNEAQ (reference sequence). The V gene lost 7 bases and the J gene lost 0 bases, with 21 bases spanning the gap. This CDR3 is CASNSNRDGRNQETQYF. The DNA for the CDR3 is TGTGCCAGCAACTCAAACCGGGACGGGAGAAACCAAGAGACCCAGTACTTC.

The CDR3 region has the DNA TGTGCCAGCAGTGAAAGGCAGAGGGGCCAAGAGACCCAGTACTTC. Amino acids: CASSERQRGQETQYF. The V and J genes are TRBV25-1 and TRBJ2-5; the D gene could be TRBD1 or TRBD2 (5 bases each). The germline V and J ends were trimmed by 2 bases and 1 base, with 11 bases remaining between them. Germline V gene sequence: CDR1 MGHDK, CDR2 SYGVNS. There are 15 residues in the CDR3.

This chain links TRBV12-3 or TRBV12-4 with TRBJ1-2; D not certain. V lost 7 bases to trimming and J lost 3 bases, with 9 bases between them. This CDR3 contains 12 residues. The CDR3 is CASNDGYYGYTF. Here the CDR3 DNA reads TGTGCCAGCAACGACGGTTACTATGGCTACACCTTC.

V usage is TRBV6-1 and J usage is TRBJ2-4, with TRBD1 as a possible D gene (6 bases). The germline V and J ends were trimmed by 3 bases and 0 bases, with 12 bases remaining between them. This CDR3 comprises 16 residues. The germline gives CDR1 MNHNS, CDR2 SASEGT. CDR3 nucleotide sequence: TGTGCCAGCAGTGACACAGGGACAACAGCCAAAAACATTCAGTACTTC. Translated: CASSDTGTTAKNIQYF.

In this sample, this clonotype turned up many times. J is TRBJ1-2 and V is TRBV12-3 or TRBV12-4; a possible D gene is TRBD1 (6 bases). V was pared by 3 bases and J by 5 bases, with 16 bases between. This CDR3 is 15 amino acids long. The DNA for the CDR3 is TGTGCCAGCAGTTTTGGACAGACTTTATGGTATGGCTACACCTTC. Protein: CASSFGQTLWYGYTF.

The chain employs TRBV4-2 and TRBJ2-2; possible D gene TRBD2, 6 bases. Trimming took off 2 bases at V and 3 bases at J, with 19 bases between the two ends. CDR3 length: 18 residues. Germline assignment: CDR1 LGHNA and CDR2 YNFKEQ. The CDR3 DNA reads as TGTGCCAGCAGCCAACGTGGGGCTGGAGGGATGTACACCGGGGAGCTGTTTTTT. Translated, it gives CASSQRGAGGMYTGELFF.

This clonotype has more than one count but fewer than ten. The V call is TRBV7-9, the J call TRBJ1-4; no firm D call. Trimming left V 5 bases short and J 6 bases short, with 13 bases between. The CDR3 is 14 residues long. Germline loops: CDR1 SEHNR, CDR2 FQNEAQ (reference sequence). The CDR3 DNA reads TGTGCCAGCAGCCCAACGGTGTTCGATGAAAAACTGTTTTTT. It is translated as CASSPTVFDEKLFF.